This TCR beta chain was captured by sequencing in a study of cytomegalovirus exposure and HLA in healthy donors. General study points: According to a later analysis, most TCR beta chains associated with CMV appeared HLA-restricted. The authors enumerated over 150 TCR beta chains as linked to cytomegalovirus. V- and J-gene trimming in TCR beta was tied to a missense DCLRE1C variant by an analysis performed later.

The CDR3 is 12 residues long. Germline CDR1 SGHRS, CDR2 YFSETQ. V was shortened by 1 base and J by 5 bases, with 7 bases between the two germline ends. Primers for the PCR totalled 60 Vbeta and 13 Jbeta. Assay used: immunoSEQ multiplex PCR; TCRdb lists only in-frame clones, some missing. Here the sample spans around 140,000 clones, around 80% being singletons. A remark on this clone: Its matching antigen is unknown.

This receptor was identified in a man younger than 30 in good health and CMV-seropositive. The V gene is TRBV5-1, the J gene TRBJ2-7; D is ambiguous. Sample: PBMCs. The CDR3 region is CASSLNSHEQYF. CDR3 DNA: TGCGCCAGCAGCTTGAACAGCCACGAGCAGTACTTC.